This TCR beta chain was found in a study of T-cell memory formation after mild COVID-19 (dated by TCRdb to the early 2020s). General notes on the study: Most TCR sequence clusters were specific to one of the two donors. In two donors, T-cell clones that expanded and contracted after mild COVID-19 were followed by sequencing TCRalpha and TCRbeta repertoires longitudinally. Two young, previously healthy adult volunteers made up the cohort, one male and one female.

This clonotype was detected only a few times. The antigen it recognizes is unknown. No quality values exist for individual bases; no much larger clone is one base distant. Ficoll-Paque density gradient centrifugation was used to isolate PBMCs. What the authors observed across the whole study: Contracting CD4+ clones were found mainly in CM and EM memory subsets, while CD8+ clones were enriched in EMRA. The study covered only two mild cases, and larger cohorts including severe cases with pre-infection samples were considered necessary. Whether the second-wave clones peaking on day 37 were SARS-CoV-2 specific was not confirmed. Balanced CD4/CD8 phenotypes were observed for clones contracting from day 15 to 85, whereas a bias towards CD4+ was observed for a second wave of clones expanding from day 15 to 37. The detection of some responding clones in pre-infection memory suggests that pre-existing cross-reactive memory T cells joined the SARS-CoV-2 response.

The sequencer listed for this sample is Illumina NovaSeq 6000. TCRalpha and TCRbeta cDNA libraries were built by 5'RACE with constant-segment primers, adding sample barcodes and unique molecular identifiers. Trizol reagent was used to extract RNA from every sample. Libraries were amplified in two PCR steps, with a second sample barcode and Illumina TruSeq adapters added in the second step. Sequencing of the libraries was done on an Illumina NovaSeq, producing 2 x 150 bp paired-end reads. As for the authors' bioinformatics: With migec v1.2.7, reads were demultiplexed and then collapsed into UMI-guided consensus sequences. With mixcr v2.1.11, UMI consensuses were aligned to TRA and TRB V and J templates and assembled into clonotypes. Expanded or contracted clonotypes were those called significant by both edgeR and NoisET, with noise models trained on biological replicates. For edgeR calls, the cutoffs were a false discovery rate-adjusted p below 0.01 and a log2 fold-change threshold of 1. PCA with hierarchical clustering of max-normalized trajectories of the 1000 most abundant clonotypes was used as exploratory dynamics analysis. Each responding clone was given a CD4 or CD8 phenotype based on the CD4+ and CD8+ repertoires, which had been sequenced separately. The public reads were reprocessed in TCRdb via fastp at Q25 and MiXCR, keeping in-frame beta chains. For every CDR3 protein sequence, its rows merge into one entry that carries the most common genes and DNA. These V and J calls rely on TCRdb rather than the paper's analysis. The sample has 100,000 to 120,000 distinct CDR3 sequences on record, about a fifth of them singletons. Under 50% of the sample rests with the top ten.

As encoded in the germline V gene, CDR1 is SGHDT while CDR2 is YYEEEE. Counted from cysteine to phenylalanine, this CDR3 has 15 amino acids. Here the CDR3 DNA is all that survives: 45 bases in frame from base 1. Between the V and J ends, shortened by 4 bases and 1 base respectively, the junction contains 13 bases. The sequenced sample was PBMCs or a T cell subset sorted from them (not recorded which). This receptor was obtained from a young man who had mild COVID-19 (a few samples of this study predate the infection). The sample titles of this study are shuffled in the database, so cell type and time point are left out; the donor was told from shared clones. The rearranged segments are TRBV5-6 and TRBJ2-3, and TRBD1 may be the D gene, going by 6 matching bases. The CDR3 protein: CASSEPGHRTDTQYF. The nucleotide sequence reads TGTGCCAGCAGCGAACCGGGACACCGCACAGATACGCAGTATTTT.